The entry below describes one T cell receptor (beta chain). Its antigen is unidentified. The amount of total RNA extracted per sample was at least 6 micrograms. The data belong to a study of blood T cells in healthy people across ages. Overall study results and limits: Roughly linearly, TCR beta diversity per million T cells fell as age increased.

Using a J-beta primer mix together with a sample-barcoded 5' primer, a second PCR was run for roughly 6 to 11 cycles. Every cDNA molecule carried a tag from a template-switch adaptor bearing 12 random nucleotides. Each sample yielded at least 2.5 million CDR3-containing paired-end reads. TCRdb recomputed calls from the 5' RACE reads with MiXCR, one row per CDR3 protein. The table lists 1.5 million to 2 million distinct CDR3 sequences, 30% to 40% of them singletons. The length of the CDR3 is 16 residues. Germline-derived CDR1 and CDR2 are KGHSH and LQKENI. Losses at the gene ends were 2 bases for V and 1 base for J; bases not matched to a gene: 4.

The receptor was isolated from a young woman in good health. The genes are TRBV18 and TRBJ2-7; 11 bases line up with TRBD1. The source material was blood. The CDR3 reads CASSPARDRGSYEQYF. The CDR3 bases are TGTGCCAGCTCACCAGCCCGGGACAGGGGGTCCTACGAGCAGTACTTC.